This T cell receptor (beta chain) was identified during a study of T-cell reconstitution after alpha-beta-depleted transplantation in children. Study results and caveats: Certain patients had high TCRbeta diversity at day 60, and it came from recipient T cells and thymic progenitors that survived. Counts and diversity of T cells one year after transplant came mostly from newly produced T cells. Alpha-beta T cells about two months after transplant reportedly derived from several hundred expanded graft clones.

During its preparation, the TCRbeta library received unique molecular identifiers. TCRdb recomputed calls from the PCR reads with MiXCR, one row per CDR3 protein. Of under 850,000 distinct CDR3 sequences listed, under 15% are singletons. In the case of this clonotype: Its antigen remains unknown.

Germline assignment: CDR1 SGHTA and CDR2 FQGNSA. This CDR3 has 15 amino acids. The V and J ends lost 0 bases and 2 bases respectively, with 11 bases between them. The V and J genes are TRBV7-2 and TRBJ2-7, with D possibly being TRBD1 (6 bases). The sequenced sample was PBMCs, obtained before TCRalphabeta/CD19-depleted stem cell transplant. The source of this sequence is a girl aged 2 to 10 with congenital amegakaryocytic thrombocytopenia, due to receive a stem cell transplant. The CDR3 coding sequence is TGTGCCAGCAGCTTAGCCGACAGGACACCCTACGAGCAGTACTTC. Translating it yields CASSLADRTPYEQYF.